A selection of T cell receptor beta chains follows, all from one sample in a study of OX40 agonist ivuxolimab in advanced cancers. The method was immunoSEQ multiplex PCR; TCRdb's version includes in-frame clones alone and lacks a portion of them. The data show about 35,000 clones, with 76% seen just once and 24% held by the top ten. The specimen was CD4+ or CD8+ T cells sorted from blood, collected in a trial of the OX40 agonist ivuxolimab. Source of these receptors: an adult with an advanced solid tumor such as melanoma, head and neck, liver or kidney cancer. Each CDR3 is given with its conserved first and last residue. A D gene is named only where the DNA matches it firmly. Rows may omit the clone size; those that give it use once, few, many or a size class.

size | J | D | V | DNA | CDR3
NA | TRBJ2-5 | NA | TRBV5-1 | TGCGCCAGCAGCTTGGCCGGGGCGGGATTGGAGACCCAGTACTTC | CASSLAGAGLETQYF
NA | TRBJ2-3 | NA | TRBV29-1 | TGCAGCGTTGAAGGGCTGGCGGGGAGCACAGATACGCAGTATTTT | CSVEGLAGSTDTQYF
NA | TRBJ1-4 | TRBD1 | TRBV7-2 | TGTGCCAGCAGCACTCCGACAGGGAGGGAAAAACTGTTTTTT | CASSTPTGREKLFF
NA | TRBJ1-2 | NA | TRBV6-1 | TGTGCCAGCAGTGAGGGTCAAAGATTCGGCTACACCTTC | CASSEGQRFGYTF
NA | TRBJ2-2 | NA | TRBV5-1 | TGCGCCAGCAGCTTGGTCCAGTACACCGGGGAGCTGTTTTTT | CASSLVQYTGELFF
NA | TRBJ1-1 | NA | TRBV7-9 | TGTGCCAGCAGCTTCCCCAACACTGAAGCTTTCTTT | CASSFPNTEAFF
few | TRBJ1-2 | TRBD1 | TRBV12-5 | TGTGCTAGTGGTGAAGCAACCGGGACAGGGGAGCGCTACACCTTC | CASGEATGTGERYTF
NA | TRBJ2-3 | NA | TRBV30 | TGTGCCTGGAGTATGGACACAGATACGCAGTATTTT | CAWSMDTDTQYF
NA | TRBJ2-2 | NA | TRBV6-5 | TGTGCCAGCAGAGGGAAGGGAGGAACCGGGGAGCTGTTTTTT | CASRGKGGTGELFF
NA | TRBJ1-1 | TRBD1 | TRBV5-1 | TGCGCCAGCAGTCGTCAAACAGGGGCGACGAGCACTGAAGCTTTCTTT | CASSRQTGATSTEAFF
medium-sized | TRBJ1-5 | NA | TRBV27 | TGTGCCAGCAGAGTGAGGTTCGGTCAGCCCCAGCATTTT | CASRVRFGQPQHF
NA | TRBJ2-5 | NA | TRBV6-5 | TGTGCCAGCAGTTACTCCACTTCCAGGGGTGAGACCCAGTACTTC | CASSYSTSRGETQYF
once | TRBJ1-6 | TRBD1 | TRBV5-1 | TGCGCCAGCGGCCAGGGGGGTAATTCACCCCTCCACTTT | CASGQGGNSPLHF
NA | TRBJ2-7 | TRBD2 | TRBV5-4 | TGTGCCAGCAGCAATTCACTTAGCGGGGGCAACTACGAGCAGTACTTC | CASSNSLSGGNYEQYF
NA | TRBJ2-5 | NA | TRBV5-4 | TGTGCCAGCAGCTTTTGGGCAGCACAAGAGACCCAGTACTTC | CASSFWAAQETQYF
few | TRBJ2-3 | NA | TRBV18 | TGTGCCAGCTCAGGCAGGGGTTACAAGTTGACAGATACGCAGTATTTT | CASSGRGYKLTDTQYF
NA | TRBJ2-4 | TRBD1 | TRBV2 | TGTGCCAGCAGTGAGTTCGGACAGGGATCCAAAAACATTCAGTACTTC | CASSEFGQGSKNIQYF
many | TRBJ1-5 | NA | TRBV27 | TGTGCCACCCAAATCTGGGCAGGGGCCAATCAGCCCCAGCATTTT | CATQIWAGANQPQHF
few | TRBJ1-3 | NA | TRBV5-4 | TGTGCCAGCAGCTTGCGGACAGCCGGAACTGGAAACACCATATATTTT | CASSLRTAGTGNTIYF
NA | TRBJ2-4 | NA | TRBV6-1 | TGTGCCAGCAGTGATTGGACTTTAGCCAAAAACATTCAGTACTTC | CASSDWTLAKNIQYF
NA | TRBJ2-1 | TRBD2 | TRBV11-3 | TGTGCCAGCAGCTCGACTAGCGGGTACTACAATGAGCAGTTCTTC | CASSSTSGYYNEQFF
NA | TRBJ1-5 | NA | TRBV10-1 | TGCGCCAGCAGTGCGGGCGCGGGTCAGCCCCAGCATTTT | CASSAGAGQPQHF
few | TRBJ1-1 | TRBD1 | TRBV18 | TGTGCCAGCCGACAGGGTAACACTGAAGCTTTCTTT | CASRQGNTEAFF
NA | TRBJ1-1 | TRBD1 | TRBV6-5 | TGTGCCAGCAGTTACTCGGAGGACAGGGATACTGAAGCTTTCTTT | CASSYSEDRDTEAFF
NA | TRBJ2-7 | TRBD2 | TRBV9 | TGTGCCAGCAGCGTAGATCCGGGACTAGAAGGCGAGCAGTACTTC | CASSVDPGLEGEQYF
few | TRBJ2-3 | NA | TRBV7-9 | TGTGCCAGCAGACCAGACAGCACAGATACGCAGTATTTT | CASRPDSTDTQYF
NA | TRBJ2-6 | NA | TRBV7-2 | TGTGCCAGCAGCTTGCTGCTCTCTGGGGCCAACGTCCTGACTTTC | CASSLLLSGANVLTF
NA | TRBJ1-1 | NA | TRBV6-4 | TGTGCCAGCAGTGACACTGAAGCTTTCTTT | CASSDTEAFF
NA | TRBJ1-5 | NA | TRBV4-2 | TGTGCCAGCAGCCAAGGCAGGGGAGATCAGCCCCAGCATTTT | CASSQGRGDQPQHF
NA | TRBJ2-3 | TRBD1 | TRBV9 | TGTGCCAGCAGCGTAGCGGCGACAGGGGACCACACAGATACGCAGTATTTT | CASSVAATGDHTDTQYF
NA | TRBJ2-5 | NA | TRBV6-5 | TGTGCCAGCGGAGTAGGAGAGACCCAGTACTTC | CASGVGETQYF
NA | TRBJ1-5 | NA | TRBV5-5 | TGTGCCAGCAGCGCTGTGGGGGGCTTCAATCAGCCCCAGCATTTT | CASSAVGGFNQPQHF
NA | TRBJ1-2 | NA | TRBV20-1 | TGCAGTGCTAACGGGGAACATGGCTACACCTTC | CSANGEHGYTF
NA | TRBJ2-5 | NA | TRBV7-3 | TGTGCCAGCAGCCGAGGGGGAGGGGAAGAGACCCAGTACTTC | CASSRGGGEETQYF
NA | TRBJ2-7 | NA | TRBV18 | TGTGCCAGCTCACCAGGGCAGTCCTACGAGCAGTACTTC | CASSPGQSYEQYF
few | TRBJ2-6 | NA | TRBV12-5 | TGTGCTAGTGGTCCTTATACTGGGGCCAACGTCCTGACTTTC | CASGPYTGANVLTF
NA | TRBJ1-2 | NA | TRBV6-1 | TGTGCCAGCACCCAAGGATCTGGCTACACCTTC | CASTQGSGYTF
once | TRBJ2-7 | NA | TRBV10-3 | TGTGCCATCAGTGCAGGGTTTTACGAGCAGTACTTC | CAISAGFYEQYF
NA | TRBJ1-6 | NA | TRBV30 | TGTGCCTGGAGTGTAAAGTCTACCTCGGGTTCACCCCTCCACTTT | CAWSVKSTSGSPLHF
few | TRBJ1-1 | NA | TRBV5-1 | TGCGCCAGCAGCTTGGATCCCTTGAACACTGAAGCTTTCTTT | CASSLDPLNTEAFF
NA | TRBJ2-3 | NA | TRBV5-1 | TGCGCCAGCAGCTTGGAGCCAGGGAAGTCGGATACGCAGTATTTT | CASSLEPGKSDTQYF
NA | TRBJ2-7 | NA | TRBV11-2 | TGTGCCAGCAGCTTAGATGTATTATCCTACGAGCAGTACTTC | CASSLDVLSYEQYF
NA | TRBJ1-6 | NA | TRBV2 | TGTGCCAGCGTTGTGAGCTCCTATAATTCACCCCTCCACTTT | CASVVSSYNSPLHF
NA | TRBJ2-2 | TRBD1 | TRBV6-1 | TGTGCCAGCAGTGCGGGACAGTCGAGTATCGGCGGGGAGCTGTTTTTT | CASSAGQSSIGGELFF